The following is a T cell receptor (beta chain) sequence with its context. Its cognate antigen is unknown. This entry belongs to a study of radiotherapy plus CTLA-4 blockade in lung cancer. In the study overall: Objective responses were seen in about a sixth of patients, disease control in more than 30%.

Focal radiation was given together with CTLA-4 blockade (ipilimumab) to patients with chemo-refractory metastatic non-small-cell lung cancer. Libraries were prepared by immunoSEQ multiplex PCR; TCRdb keeps only in-frame clonotypes and omits some of them. The sample includes roughly 48,000 clones, 82% of them seen just once. V gave up 5 bases and J gave up 3 bases; unmatched junction bases: 13. CDR3 length: 16 amino acids. Germline V gene sequence: CDR1 MNHEY, CDR2 SMNVEV (reference sequence). Findings and limits, study-wide: In blood, TCR clones derived from the tumor expanded after radiotherapy plus ipilimumab.

The receptor was isolated from a human donor with non-small cell lung cancer who had stable disease on radiotherapy plus ipilimumab. The sequences come from peripheral blood, collected from a patient treated with radiotherapy plus ipilimumab. This sequence joins TRBV27 and TRBJ2-7; 7 bases are a match to TRBD1. The CDR3 loop is CASSPSQGERIYEQYF. CDR3 sequence (DNA): TGTGCCAGCAGTCCATCTCAGGGGGAGCGTATCTACGAGCAGTACTTC.